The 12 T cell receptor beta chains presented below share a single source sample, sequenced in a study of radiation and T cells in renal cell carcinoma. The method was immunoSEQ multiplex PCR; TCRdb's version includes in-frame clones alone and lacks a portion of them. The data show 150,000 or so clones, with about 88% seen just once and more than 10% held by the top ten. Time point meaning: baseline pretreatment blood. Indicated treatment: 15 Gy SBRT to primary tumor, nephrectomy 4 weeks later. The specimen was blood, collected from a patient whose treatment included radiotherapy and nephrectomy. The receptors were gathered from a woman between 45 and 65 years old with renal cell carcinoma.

DNA for the CDR3: TGCGCCAGCAGCCAAGTCGGGACTAGCGCGATGAATGAGCAGTTCTTC. It yields the protein CASSQVGTSAMNEQFF. The V call is TRBV4-3, the J call TRBJ2-1; 10 nucleotides match TRBD2. The CDR3 is 16 amino acids. From germline, CDR1 is LGHNA and CDR2 YSLEER. V lost 1 base and J lost 7; bases outside the gene matches: 7.

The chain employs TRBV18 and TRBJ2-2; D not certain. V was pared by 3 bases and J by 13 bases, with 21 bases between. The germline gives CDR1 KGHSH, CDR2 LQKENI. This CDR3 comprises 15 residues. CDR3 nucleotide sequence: TGTGCCAGCTCACCGGGGAACGACGCGGCCGGACGGCTGTTTTTT. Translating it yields CASSPGNDAAGRLFF.

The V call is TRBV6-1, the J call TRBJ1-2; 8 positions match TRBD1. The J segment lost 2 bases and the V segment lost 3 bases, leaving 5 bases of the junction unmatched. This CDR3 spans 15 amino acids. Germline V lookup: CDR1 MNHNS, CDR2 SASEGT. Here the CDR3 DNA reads TGTGCCAGCAGTGACTGGACAGGGCCAAACTATGGCTACACCTTC. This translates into CASSDWTGPNYGYTF.

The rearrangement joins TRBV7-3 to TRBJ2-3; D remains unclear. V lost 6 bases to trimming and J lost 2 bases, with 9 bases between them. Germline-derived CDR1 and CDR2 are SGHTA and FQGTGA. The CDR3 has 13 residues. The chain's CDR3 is CASRRSLTDTQYF. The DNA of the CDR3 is TGTGCCAGCAGGAGGAGCCTCACAGATACGCAGTATTTT. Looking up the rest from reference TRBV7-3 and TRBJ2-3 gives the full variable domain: GAGVSQTPSNKVTEKGKYVELRCDPISGHTALYWYRQSLGQGPEFLIYFQGTGAADDSGLPNDRFFAVRPEGSVSTLKIQRTERGDSAVYLCASRRSLTDTQYFGPGTRLTVL.

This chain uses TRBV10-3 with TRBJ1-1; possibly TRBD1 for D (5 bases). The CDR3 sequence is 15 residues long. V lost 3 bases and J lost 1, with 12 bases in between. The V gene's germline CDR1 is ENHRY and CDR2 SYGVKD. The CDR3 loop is CAISDFGTANTEAFF. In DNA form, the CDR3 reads TGTGCCATCAGTGACTTCGGGACGGCGAACACTGAAGCTTTCTTT.

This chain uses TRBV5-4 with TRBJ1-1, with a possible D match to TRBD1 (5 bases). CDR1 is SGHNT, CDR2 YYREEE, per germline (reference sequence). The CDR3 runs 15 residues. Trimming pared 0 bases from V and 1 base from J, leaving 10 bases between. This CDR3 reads CASSLVAGWNTEAFF. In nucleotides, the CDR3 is TGTGCCAGCAGCTTGGTGGCAGGGTGGAACACTGAAGCTTTCTTT. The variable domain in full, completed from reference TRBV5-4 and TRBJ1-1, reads ETGVTQSPTHLIKTRGQQVTLRCSSQSGHNTVSWYQQALGQGPQFIFQYYREEENGRGNFPPRFSGLQFPNYSSELNVNALELDDSALYLCASSLVAGWNTEAFFGQGTRLTVV.

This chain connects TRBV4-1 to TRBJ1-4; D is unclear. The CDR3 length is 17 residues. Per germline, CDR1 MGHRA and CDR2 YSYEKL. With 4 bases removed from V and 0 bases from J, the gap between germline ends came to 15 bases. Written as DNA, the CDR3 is TGCGCCAGCAGCCCCGAGCCCTGGCCCACAACTAATGAAAAACTGTTTTTT. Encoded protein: CASSPEPWPTTNEKLFF.

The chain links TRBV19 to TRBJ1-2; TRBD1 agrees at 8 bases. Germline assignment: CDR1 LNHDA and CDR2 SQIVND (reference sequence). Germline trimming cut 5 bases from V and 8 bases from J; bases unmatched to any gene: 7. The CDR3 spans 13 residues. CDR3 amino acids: CASSPWDRLGYTF. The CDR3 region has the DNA TGTGCCAGTAGTCCTTGGGACAGGTTAGGCTACACCTTC.

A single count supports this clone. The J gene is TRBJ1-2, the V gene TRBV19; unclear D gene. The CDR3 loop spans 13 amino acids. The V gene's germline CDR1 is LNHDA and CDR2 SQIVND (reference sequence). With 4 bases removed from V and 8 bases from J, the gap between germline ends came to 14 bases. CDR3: CASSTNPGWGYTF. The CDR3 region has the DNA TGTGCCAGTAGTACAAACCCTGGATGGGGCTACACCTTC.

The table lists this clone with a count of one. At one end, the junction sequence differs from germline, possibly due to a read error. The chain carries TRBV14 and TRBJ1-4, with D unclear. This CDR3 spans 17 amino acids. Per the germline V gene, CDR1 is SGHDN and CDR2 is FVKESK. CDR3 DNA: TGTGCCAGCAGTCAAGGCGGGATGGGGAGAGCTAATGAAAAACTGTTTTTT. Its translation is CASSQGGMGRANEKLFF.

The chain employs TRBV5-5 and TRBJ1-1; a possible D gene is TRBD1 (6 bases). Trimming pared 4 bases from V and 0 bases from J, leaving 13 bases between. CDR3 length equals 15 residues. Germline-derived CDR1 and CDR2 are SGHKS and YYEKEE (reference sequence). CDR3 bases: TGTGCCAGCAGCAGCGACGGACAGATGAACACTGAAGCTTTCTTT. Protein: CASSSDGQMNTEAFF.

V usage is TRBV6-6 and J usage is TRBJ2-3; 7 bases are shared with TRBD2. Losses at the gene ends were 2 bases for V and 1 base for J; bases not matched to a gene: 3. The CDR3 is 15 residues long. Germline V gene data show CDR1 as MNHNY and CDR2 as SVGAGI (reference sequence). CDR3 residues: CASSYGGVGTDTQYF. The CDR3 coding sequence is TGTGCCAGCAGTTACGGGGGGGTAGGCACAGATACGCAGTATTTT.